This T cell receptor (beta chain) was sequenced for a study of identifying expanded T cells in peripheral blood. Sequencing used immunoSEQ multiplex PCR; TCRdb keeps in-frame clones, though not all of them. This sample yields about 86,000 clones, of which about 88% are seen a single time; roughly 4% belongs to the top ten. The V gene's germline CDR1 is SGHRS and CDR2 YFSETQ. Between the trimmed V and J ends, which lost 0 bases and 4 bases, there was a span of 10 bases. The CDR3 covers 15 residues. During the collection period, no donor immune events like infections were recorded. General study points: Differentially abundant clones: 0.95 to 1.5 between replicates, about 16 at around 14 days, over 18 at four. Roughly two-week clone count variance significantly increased as total template count grew.

On this clone: Its target is not known. This CDR3 is also generated by other DNA sequences in the sample.

This chain joins TRBV5-1 and TRBJ2-2; the D gene is possibly TRBD1 (5 bases). The sequenced sample consisted of blood. The TCR comes from a person aged 18 to 69 in good health. The CDR3 sequence is CASSLVRVGTGELFF. In nucleotides, the CDR3 is TGCGCCAGCAGCTTGGTCAGGGTTGGCACCGGGGAGCTGTTTTTT.